Relative to its sample, the clone carrying this TCR beta chain is medium-sized. Its antigen is not known. This sample was included in a study of prognosis after radiotherapy for stage I lung cancer. Whole-study context: There were about seven patients whose tumors were squamous cell carcinoma and twelve whose tumors were adenocarcinoma. The biologically effective dose of the SBRT radiotherapy was at least 100 Gy, given over 3 to 5 fractions.

Germline-derived CDR1 and CDR2 are MNHNS and SASEGT. The CDR3 sequence is 13 residues long. V dropped 6 bases and J dropped 3 bases, with 12 bases sitting between them. Study outcomes and limitations: Before stereotactic body radiation therapy the median unique TCR clone count was about 10,000, and afterwards it fell to almost 7,000.

The genomic DNA TCR beta CDR3 region underwent two rounds of multiplex PCR. Initially, in first-round PCR, primers specific to each TRBV and TRBJ gene were used. TCRdb analysed the multiplex PCR reads with MiXCR anew, one entry per CDR3 protein. The sample has roughly 13,000 distinct CDR3 sequences, just under 30% seen once. This clonotype originated in a donor over 45 with non-small cell lung cancer. The chain uses TRBV6-1 and TRBJ2-7; D possibly corresponds to TRBD2 (5 bases). The starting material was PBMCs, obtained before or after stereotactic body radiation therapy (not recorded which). DNA of the CDR3: TGTGCCAGCAGACCCATAGCGTTCTACGAGCAGTACTTC. It encodes CASRPIAFYEQYF.